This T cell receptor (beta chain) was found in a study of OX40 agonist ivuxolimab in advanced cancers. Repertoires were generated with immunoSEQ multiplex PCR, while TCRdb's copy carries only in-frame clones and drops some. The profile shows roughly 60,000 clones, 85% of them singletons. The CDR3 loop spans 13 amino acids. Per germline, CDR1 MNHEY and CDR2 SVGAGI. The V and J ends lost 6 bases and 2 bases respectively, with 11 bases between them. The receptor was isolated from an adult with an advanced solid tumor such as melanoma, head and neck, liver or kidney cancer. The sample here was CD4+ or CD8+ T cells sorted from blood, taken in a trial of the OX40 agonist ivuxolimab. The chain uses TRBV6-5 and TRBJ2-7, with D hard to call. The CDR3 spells CASRKTAAYEQYF. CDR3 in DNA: TGTGCCAGCAGGAAAACAGCTGCCTACGAGCAGTACTTC.